This paragraph covers one T cell receptor beta chain sequence. Its target is unknown. Profiling of TCR beta VDJ combinations and CDR3 sequences used genomic DNA as template. TCRdb fed the reads into MiXCR, producing one record per CDR3 protein. The data show 200,000 to 250,000 distinct CDR3 sequences, approximately 65% seen once. This specimen belongs to a study of CD8+CD57+ T cells in acquired aplastic anemia. The length of the CDR3 is 14 residues. Between the trimmed V and J ends, which lost 1 base and 6 bases, there was a span of 13 bases. The V gene's germline CDR1 is SGHTA and CDR2 FQGNSA. Study findings and constraints: Patients shared under 30 CD8+ CDR3 sequences with controls.

Sequencing involved patients with CD8+CD57+ cell expansion previously shown by flow cytometry. Sequencing was carried out using sorted CD4+, CD8+, or CD8+CD57+ T cells (not recorded which) from PBMCs. This chain links TRBV7-2 with TRBJ2-7, with a possible D match to TRBD2 (5 bases). The source of this sequence is a human donor with aplastic anemia. CDR3 in DNA: TGTGCCAGCAGCTTAGGTCTTCTAGGGAGCGAGCAGTACTTC. It encodes CASSLGLLGSEQYF.